This T cell receptor beta chain is from a study of T-cell reconstitution after alpha-beta-depleted transplantation in children. As it was prepared, the TCRbeta library received unique molecular identifiers. Each CDR3 protein gets one entry after TCRdb re-called the PCR reads with MiXCR. The sample lists 150,000 to 200,000 distinct CDR3 sequences, 5% to 7.5% seen once, with 4.5% in the top ten. Study results and limitations: Surviving thymic progenitors and recipient T cells were the source of high TCRbeta diversity at day 60 in some patients.

Ten or more counts support this clonotype. What it recognizes is unknown. This TCR was sampled from a girl under two years old with combined immunodeficiency, due to receive a stem cell transplant. The starting material was PBMCs, obtained before TCRalphabeta/CD19-depleted stem cell transplant.

The CDR3 DNA sequence: TGTGCCACCACACGGGGCGGACACAATGAGCAGTTCTTC. Protein product: CATTRGGHNEQFF. The V call is TRBV15, the J call TRBJ2-1; D might be TRBD1 or TRBD2, each matching 5 bases. Between the trimmed V and J ends, which lost 7 bases and 5 bases, there was a span of 12 bases. Per germline, CDR1 LNHNV and CDR2 YYDKDF (reference sequence). The CDR3 totals 13 residues.